What follows are 29 T cell receptor beta chains derived from one specimen sequenced in a study of Ad26.COV2.S vaccination and SARS-CoV-2 variants. Repertoires were generated with immunoSEQ multiplex PCR, while TCRdb's copy carries only in-frame clones and drops some. This sample has roughly 330,000 clones, with 90% found just once. Treatment given: some 19 received Ad26.COV2.S at low or high dose, single or two shots; five or six received placebo; per-sample allocation not given. Day 63 following the first vaccine or placebo injection was when the samples were taken. The material was peripheral blood, obtained in a trial of Ad26.COV2.S vaccine versus placebo. Every receptor here comes from a person aged 18 to 65 who received the Ad26.COV2.S COVID-19 vaccine or a placebo.

This clone showed up just a few times. The chain joins TRBV7-9 to TRBJ1-3; unclear D gene. V dropped 5 bases and J dropped 0 bases, with 11 bases sitting between them. The germline V gene has CDR1 SEHNR and CDR2 FQNEAQ (reference sequence). CDR3 length: 15 residues. CDR3 in amino acids: CASSPPVLSGNTIYF. The DNA of the CDR3 is TGTGCCAGCAGCCCCCCAGTACTCTCTGGAAACACCATATATTTT.

The chain combines TRBV5-8 with TRBJ1-1; no definite D call. V was clipped by 0 bases and J by 6 bases, with 12 bases between them. CDR3 length: 14 amino acids. Per germline, CDR1 SGHTS and CDR2 YDEGEE. The CDR3: CASSLAGFTAEAFF. Here the CDR3 DNA reads TGTGCCAGCAGCTTGGCCGGGTTTACAGCTGAAGCTTTCTTT.

The chain uses TRBV30 and TRBJ2-1; 11 nucleotides align to TRBD2. The CDR3 runs 13 residues. Trimming took 8 bases from V and 10 from J; bases not matched to a gene: 10. The germline CDR1 and CDR2 sequences are GTSNPN and SVGIG (reference sequence). In DNA form, the CDR3 reads TGTGCCCTAACTAGCGGGAGAGGTTGGGAGCAGTTCTTC. It is translated as CALTSGRGWEQFF. Drawing the rest from reference TRBV30 and TRBJ2-1, the complete variable domain is SQTIHQWPATLVQPVGSPLSLECTVEGTSNPNLYWYRQAAGRGLQLLFYSVGIGQISSEVPQNLSASRPQDRQFILSSKKLLLSDSGFYLCALTSGRGWEQFFGPGTRLTVL.

This clone was seen a handful of times. The chain carries TRBV25-1 and TRBJ1-1; maybe TRBD1 (5 bases). The CDR3 has 15 amino acids. The V end lost 1 base, the J end lost 5 bases, and 14 bases lay between the germline ends. The germline CDR1 and CDR2 sequences are MGHDK and SYGVNS. The CDR3: CASSELSGFDTEAFF. The CDR3 DNA follows: TGTGCCAGCAGTGAATTATCAGGGTTCGATACTGAAGCTTTCTTT.

This chain connects TRBV4-3 to TRBJ1-1; unclear D gene. Looked up from germline, CDR1 is LGHNA and CDR2 is YSLEER. The CDR3 loop spans 14 amino acids. V shed 5 bases and J shed 6 bases, with 16 bases lying between them. CDR3 sequence: CASSSLVGSAEAFF. The CDR3 nucleotides are TGCGCCAGCAGCTCCCTCGTAGGGTCCGCTGAAGCTTTCTTT.

The V and J genes are TRBV4-1 and TRBJ1-1, with D possibly TRBD1 on 5 matching bases. Trimming stripped 0 bases from V and 5 bases from J, with 13 bases between. The germline gives CDR1 MGHRA, CDR2 YSYEKL. The CDR3 runs 15 residues. CDR3 nucleotides: TGCGCCAGCAGCCAAGAGGGGCAGGGATATACTGAAGCTTTCTTT. Its protein product is CASSQEGQGYTEAFF.

This rearrangement joins TRBV25-1 to TRBJ1-2; possible D gene TRBD1, 5 bases. Between the trimmed V and J ends, which lost 4 bases and 1 base, there was a span of 10 bases. CDR1 and CDR2 (germline): MGHDK, SYGVNS. The CDR3 is 14 residues long. The CDR3 loop is CASSGGHFNYGYTF. The CDR3 coding sequence is TGTGCCAGCAGTGGCGGACACTTTAACTATGGCTACACCTTC.

This clone was seen just once. This rearrangement joins TRBV9 to TRBJ1-1, with D tentatively TRBD1 (6 bases). The CDR3 length is 14 residues. V gave up 4 bases and J gave up 1 base, with 11 bases separating them. The V gene's germline CDR1 is SGDLS and CDR2 YYNGEE. CDR3 coding DNA: TGTGCCAGCAGCACACAGACAGGGAACACTGAAGCTTTCTTT. Its protein is CASSTQTGNTEAFF.

The gene calls are TRBV11-2 and TRBJ1-2; 9 bases agree with TRBD1. The CDR3 length is 13 residues. Germline V gene lookup returns CDR1 SGHAT and CDR2 FQNNGV. V gave up 1 base and J gave up 11 bases; unmatched junction bases: 5. In nucleotides, the CDR3 is TGTGCCAGCAGCTTAGCCTCGGACAGGGGATACACCTTC. It translates to CASSLASDRGYTF. Drawing the rest from reference TRBV11-2 and TRBJ1-2, the complete variable domain is EAGVAQSPRYKIIEKRQSVAFWCNPISGHATLYWYQQILGQGPKLLIQFQNNGVVDDSQLPKDRFSAERLKGVDSTLKIQPAKLEDSAVYLCASSLASDRGYTFGSGTRLTVV.

V usage is TRBV6-1 and J usage is TRBJ1-6, with a weak D call TRBD1 (5 bases). V shed 0 bases and J shed 5 bases, with 14 bases lying between them. Germline V CDR1 and CDR2: MNHNS, SASEGT. This CDR3 contains 17 residues. DNA for the CDR3: TGTGCCAGCAGTGAAGCGGGGCAGGATCTTAATAATTCACCCCTCCACTTT. Amino acid sequence: CASSEAGQDLNNSPLHF.

The chain combines TRBV28 with TRBJ2-7; the D is unclear. V was pared by 5 bases and J by 3 bases, with 17 bases between. CDR1 and CDR2 from the germline V gene are MDHEN and SYDVKM. This CDR3 is 15 amino acids long. CDR3 in amino acids: CASSPDDSSYYEQYV. The CDR3 DNA is TGTGCCAGCAGTCCGGATGATAGCAGCTACTACGAGCAGTACGTC.

The CDR3 bases are TGTGCCAGCAGTATATCCGGGACAGGGAACACTGAAGCTTTCTTT. This codes for CASSISGTGNTEAFF. V gene TRBV25-1 combines with J gene TRBJ1-1, with 8 nucleotides matching TRBD1. CDR1 is MGHDK and CDR2 is SYGVNS in the germline V gene. After removal of 5 bases from V and 1 base from J, the junction contained 6 bases not matched to a gene. The CDR3 totals 15 residues.

This clone was detected many times. This chain connects TRBV2 to TRBJ1-6; D might be TRBD1 (5 bases). The V gene's germline CDR1 is SNHLY and CDR2 FYNNEI. V shed 6 bases and J shed 9 bases, with 15 bases lying between them. The CDR3 contains 14 residues. CDR3 sequence: CASRPLGDASPLHF. CDR3 DNA sequence: TGTGCCAGCAGACCTCTGGGGGACGCTTCACCCCTCCACTTT.

The chain has TRBV5-6 and TRBJ1-1; no clear D gene. The CDR3 totals 17 residues. V was cut by 0 bases and J by 3 bases, with 18 bases left in between. CDR1 SGHDT and CDR2 YYEEEE come from the germline V gene. The CDR3: CASSLVVRLSRDTEAFF. The CDR3 nucleotides read TGTGCCAGCAGCTTGGTGGTGAGACTTAGTAGGGACACTGAAGCTTTCTTT.

The V call is TRBV2, the J call TRBJ1-2; no clear D gene. The germline V gene encodes CDR1 SNHLY and CDR2 FYNNEI. The CDR3 runs to 12 residues. V lost 7 bases, J lost 9 bases, and 15 bases lay in between. The CDR3 bases are TGTGCCAGCAAGGTAGTCTTTTATAGCTACACCTTC. Protein sequence: CASKVVFYSYTF.

The chain has TRBV6-6 and TRBJ2-5; 7 bases fit TRBD1. Germline V gene lookup returns CDR1 MNHNY and CDR2 SVGAGI (reference sequence). J lost 2 bases, V lost 0 bases, and 6 bases had no gene match. There are 16 residues in the CDR3. The CDR3 DNA sequence: TGTGCCAGCAGTTACTCGAAGAGCAGGGGGCAAGAGACCCAGTACTTC. Its protein is CASSYSKSRGQETQYF.

The CDR3 spells CASSKRREGTDTQYF. CDR3 sequence (DNA): TGTGCCAGCAGCAAAAGGCGGGAGGGCACAGATACGCAGTATTTT. The rearrangement joins TRBV2 to TRBJ2-3; 8 bases match TRBD2. The CDR3 has 15 amino acids. CDR1 and CDR2 (germline): SNHLY, FYNNEI. The trim removed 6 bases at V and 1 base at J, leaving 6 bases unmatched.

The rearrangement uses TRBV6-1 and TRBJ2-3, with D uncertain. This CDR3 region has 12 residues. Deletions cut 2 bases from V and 10 bases from J, with 10 bases between. CDR1 and CDR2 (germline): MNHNS, SASEGT. The DNA of the CDR3 is TGTGCCAGCAGTGAATGGAGTCCCTCGCAGTATTTT. It yields the protein CASSEWSPSQYF.

The genes are TRBV6-5 and TRBJ2-2; the D is unclear. V was pared by 7 bases and J by 4 bases, with 13 bases between. CDR3 length: 14 amino acids. Germline values: CDR1 MNHEY, CDR2 SVGAGI. The CDR3 loop is CASNFGFSTGELFF. The CDR3 bases are TGTGCCAGCAACTTCGGGTTTAGCACCGGGGAGCTGTTTTTT.

The J gene is TRBJ2-6, the V gene TRBV7-2; D is unresolved. The CDR3 extends over 16 amino acids. Germline V gives CDR1 SGHTA, CDR2 FQGNSA. Between the trimmed V and J ends, which lost 0 bases and 4 bases, there was a span of 10 bases. In DNA form, the CDR3 reads TGTGCCAGCAGCTTAGCGGTCGGGTCCGGGGCCAACGTCCTGACTTTC. Protein sequence: CASSLAVGSGANVLTF.

The J gene is TRBJ2-1, the V gene TRBV20-1; D is uncertain. The CDR3 consists of 11 residues. The V gene lost 3 bases and the J gene lost 9 bases, with 9 bases spanning the gap. Germline-derived CDR1 and CDR2 are DFQATT and SNEGSKA (reference sequence). The CDR3 protein is CSASRLGEQFF. DNA of the CDR3: TGCAGTGCTAGTAGACTGGGTGAGCAGTTCTTC.

This chain joins TRBV5-4 and TRBJ2-1; 16 nucleotides align to TRBD2. V gave up 4 bases and J gave up 9 bases; unmatched junction bases: 7. The CDR3 spans 16 residues. CDR1 is SGHNT, CDR2 YYREEE, per germline (reference sequence). The CDR3 loop reads CASSHGTSGGEGEQFF. Written as DNA, the CDR3 is TGTGCCAGCAGCCATGGGACTAGCGGGGGGGAAGGTGAGCAGTTCTTC.

This clone has at least ten counts. Written as DNA, the CDR3 is TGTGCCAGCAGCCCCCAGGCGGCAGGGAGTGGTGAAAAACTGTTTTTT. This sequence encodes CASSPQAAGSGEKLFF. The rearrangement uses TRBV9 and TRBJ1-4, with D possibly matching TRBD1 (5 bases). The CDR3 loop spans 16 amino acids. Germline CDR1 is SGDLS and CDR2 is YYNGEE. Trimming left V 4 bases short and J 7 bases short, with 20 bases between.

V and J are TRBV11-2 and TRBJ1-1; perhaps TRBD1 as D (5 bases). The germline V gene encodes CDR1 SGHAT and CDR2 FQNNGV. V dropped 4 bases and J dropped 0 bases, with 9 bases sitting between them. This CDR3 comprises 14 residues. The CDR3 reads CASSSRQLNTEAFF. The CDR3 DNA follows: TGTGCCAGCAGCTCCAGACAGTTGAACACTGAAGCTTTCTTT.

This chain links TRBV6-1 with TRBJ2-1; D is ambiguous. V gave up 3 bases and J gave up 0 bases, with 9 bases separating them. The CDR3 spans 15 residues. The V gene's germline CDR1 is MNHNS and CDR2 SASEGT. The CDR3 sequence: CASSERPSSYNEQFF. DNA for the CDR3: TGTGCCAGCAGTGAGCGACCGAGCTCCTACAATGAGCAGTTCTTC.

This chain connects TRBV11-3 to TRBJ2-1, with 9 bases identical to TRBD2. V lost 3 bases and J lost 7; bases outside the gene matches: 7. This CDR3 contains 15 residues. Germline V lookup: CDR1 SGHNT, CDR2 YENEEA. Written as DNA, the CDR3 is TGTGCCAGCAGCTTGGGACTGCGGGAGGGGAATGAGCAGTTCTTC. It is translated as CASSLGLREGNEQFF.

The rearrangement links TRBV12-3 or TRBV12-4 to TRBJ1-2; D call uncertain. The germline V and J ends were trimmed by 1 base and 3 bases, with 6 bases remaining between them. The CDR3 consists of 13 residues. CDR3 amino acids: CASSLGPYYGYTF. As DNA, the CDR3 is TGTGCCAGCAGTTTAGGGCCTTACTATGGCTACACCTTC.

This rearrangement joins TRBV29-1 to TRBJ1-2; D not resolved. In germline, CDR1 is SQVTM, CDR2 ANQGSEA. The V and J ends lost 8 bases and 7 bases respectively, with 14 bases between them. The CDR3 loop spans 11 amino acids. Here the CDR3 reads CSLRQYGGYTF. In nucleotides, the CDR3 is TGCAGCCTTAGGCAGTACGGTGGCTACACCTTC.

The count of this clone is one. The V and J genes are TRBV6-1 and TRBJ1-4; 7 nucleotides align to TRBD1. The CDR3 is 15 residues long. V was clipped by 2 bases and J by 5 bases; unmatched bases: 5. From germline, CDR1 is MNHNS and CDR2 SASEGT. CDR3 coding DNA: TGTGCCAGCAGTGAAATTCTAGGGGGCAATGAAAAACTGTTTTTT. It yields the protein CASSEILGGNEKLFF.